A selection of T cell receptor beta chains follows, all from one sample in a study of shared clonotypes between healthy human individuals. Profiling relied on immunoSEQ multiplex PCR, and the TCRdb table lists in-frame clones only, not all of them. The data show about 480,000 clones, 79% seen once. The sample consisted of PBMCs. These receptors were obtained from a woman in her 40s in good health. Some clones in this sample may be carry-over from other donors' samples. CDR3s include the opening cysteine and the closing phenylalanine or tryptophan. Fields, in order: V gene, D gene, clone size, J gene, CDR3 protein, CDR3 DNA. A D gene is named only where the DNA matches it firmly. Clone size appears in some rows only: once, few, many, or a class for an expanded clone.

>TRBV5-1|TRBD2|.|TRBJ2-7
CASSREGGRRSYEQYF
TGCGCCAGCAGCCGGGAGGGCGGGAGGCGGTCCTACGAGCAGTACTTC
>TRBV14|TRBD2|once|TRBJ2-1
CASSQAGGRIEQFF
TGTGCCAGCAGCCAAGCGGGAGGCCGGATTGAGCAGTTCTTC
>TRBV6-5|TRBD2|.|TRBJ2-7
CARRLAGLGEQYF
TGTGCCAGAAGACTAGCGGGTCTTGGAGAGCAGTACTTC
>TRBV6-4|.|.|TRBJ2-6
CASSDPGTGANVLTF
TGTGCCAGCAGTGACCCAGGGACTGGGGCCAACGTCCTGACTTTC
>TRBV6-1|.|.|TRBJ2-7
CASSEAQGPLYEQYF
TGTGCCAGCAGTGAAGCGCAGGGCCCATTATACGAGCAGTACTTC
>TRBV28|TRBD2|once|TRBJ2-7
CASSFWTSGPYEQYF
TGTGCCAGCAGTTTTTGGACTAGCGGACCCTACGAGCAGTACTTC
>TRBV7-8|TRBD2|few|TRBJ2-5
CASSLPGLAASQETQYF
TGTGCCAGCAGCCTACCTGGACTAGCGGCCAGCCAAGAGACCCAGTACTTC
>TRBV15|.|.|TRBJ1-2
CATSRDSYGYTF
TGTGCCACCAGCAGAGATTCTTATGGCTACACCTTC
>TRBV6-4|.|.|TRBJ1-1
CASSVYRDTEAFF
TGTGCCAGCAGTGTATACAGGGACACTGAAGCTTTCTTT
>TRBV11-2|TRBD2|.|TRBJ2-5
CASSHWGGRSDETQYF
TGTGCCAGCAGCCACTGGGGGGGGAGAAGTGATGAGACCCAGTACTTC
>TRBV28|TRBD2|.|TRBJ2-1
CASSPLRRLAGGLNEQFF
TGTGCCAGCAGTCCCCTAAGAAGACTAGCGGGAGGGTTAAATGAGCAGTTCTTC
>TRBV2|.|.|TRBJ1-2
CASYGRDGYTF
TGTGCCAGCTACGGCCGGGATGGCTACACCTTC
>TRBV11-3|.|.|TRBJ2-1
CASSSRFTSEQFF
TGTGCCAGCAGCTCCCGGTTTACGAGTGAGCAGTTCTTC
>TRBV11-2|TRBD1|once|TRBJ1-5
CASSSGTAYSNQPQHF
TGTGCCAGCAGCTCAGGGACAGCCTATAGCAATCAGCCCCAGCATTTT
>TRBV5-1|.|.|TRBJ1-2
CASSLSQSLYGYTF
TGCGCCAGCAGCTTGAGCCAAAGTCTTTATGGCTACACCTTC
>TRBV7-9|TRBD2|.|TRBJ2-7
CASSSTRTSAGEQYF
TGTGCCAGCAGCTCTACCCGGACTAGCGCAGGCGAGCAGTACTTC
>TRBV2|TRBD1|.|TRBJ1-1
CATLGGNTEAFF
TGTGCCACCCTAGGGGGCAACACTGAAGCTTTCTTT
>TRBV6-1|.|.|TRBJ2-7
CASSVNRESYEQYF
TGTGCCAGCAGTGTGAATAGGGAATCCTACGAGCAGTACTTC
>TRBV7-9|.|.|TRBJ2-1
CASSLGVGSYNEQFF
TGTGCCAGCAGCCTCGGGGTGGGGAGCTACAATGAGCAGTTCTTC
>TRBV28|TRBD1|.|TRBJ2-7
CASSRPGQGLYEQYF
TGTGCCAGCAGTCGGCCGGGACAGGGGTTGTACGAGCAGTACTTC
>TRBV5-4|.|once|TRBJ1-1
CASSLYGVNTEAFF
TGTGCCAGCAGCTTGTATGGGGTGAACACTGAAGCTTTCTTT
>TRBV28|.|once|TRBJ1-2
CASRVPGLGYTF
TGTGCCAGCAGGGTTCCCGGTCTGGGCTACACCTTC
>TRBV7-9|TRBD2|.|TRBJ2-1
CASSLGGGRAVNEQFF
TGTGCCAGCAGCTTAGGTGGCGGGAGGGCGGTCAATGAGCAGTTCTTC
>TRBV29-1|TRBD1|once|TRBJ1-2
CSVDSGGGGAGGYTF
TGCAGCGTTGATTCGGGAGGGGGCGGTGCGGGTGGCTACACCTTC
>TRBV14|TRBD2|once|TRBJ2-7
CASSTGTSGKGYF
TGTGCCAGCAGCACCGGGACTAGCGGGAAAGGGTACTTC